Sequencing of this T cell receptor beta chain was carried out in a study of T-cell reconstitution after alpha-beta-depleted transplantation in children. Study-wide results and caveats: Where alpha-beta T cells came from about two months after transplant was reportedly several hundred expanded graft clones. Several patients had high TCRbeta diversity at day 60; it came from surviving recipient T cells and thymic progenitors. The main origin of T-cell counts and diversity one year after transplant was newly produced T cells.

Construction of the TCRbeta library involved unique molecular identifiers. In TCRdb, the PCR reads were re-called with MiXCR into one record per CDR3 protein. The table lists hundreds of thousands of distinct CDR3 sequences, about 7.3% of them singletons. Trimming took 4 bases from V and 8 from J, leaving 26 bases between them. The CDR3 covers 17 residues. The germline gives CDR1 SGHAT, CDR2 FQDESV (reference sequence). As to this clonotype: As yet, its antigen is unknown.

The V call is TRBV11-1, the J call TRBJ1-2; D uncertain. This specimen consisted of peripheral blood, obtained 360 days after TCRalphabeta/CD19-depleted stem cell transplant. This clonotype originated in a female patient aged 2 to 10 who had a stem cell transplant for Fanconi anemia, so the T cells may come from the graft donor. The CDR3 DNA follows: TGTGCCAGCAGCTCATTACATCCGGGCCCCAGGACTTGGGGCTACACCTTC. Its translation is CASSSLHPGPRTWGYTF.